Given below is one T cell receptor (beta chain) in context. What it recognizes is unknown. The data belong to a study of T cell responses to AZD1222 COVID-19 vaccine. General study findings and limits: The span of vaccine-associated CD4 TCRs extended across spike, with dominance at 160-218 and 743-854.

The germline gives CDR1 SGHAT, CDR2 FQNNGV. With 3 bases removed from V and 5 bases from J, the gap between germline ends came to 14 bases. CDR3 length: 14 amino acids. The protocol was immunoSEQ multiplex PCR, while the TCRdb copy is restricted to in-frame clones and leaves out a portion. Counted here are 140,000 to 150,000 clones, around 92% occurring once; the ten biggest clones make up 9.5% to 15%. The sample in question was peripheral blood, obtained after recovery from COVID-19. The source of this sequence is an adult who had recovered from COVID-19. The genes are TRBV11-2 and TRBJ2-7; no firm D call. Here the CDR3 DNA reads TGTGCCAGCAGCTTGGAAAAACCGTGGGACGAGCAGTACTTC. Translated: CASSLEKPWDEQYF.